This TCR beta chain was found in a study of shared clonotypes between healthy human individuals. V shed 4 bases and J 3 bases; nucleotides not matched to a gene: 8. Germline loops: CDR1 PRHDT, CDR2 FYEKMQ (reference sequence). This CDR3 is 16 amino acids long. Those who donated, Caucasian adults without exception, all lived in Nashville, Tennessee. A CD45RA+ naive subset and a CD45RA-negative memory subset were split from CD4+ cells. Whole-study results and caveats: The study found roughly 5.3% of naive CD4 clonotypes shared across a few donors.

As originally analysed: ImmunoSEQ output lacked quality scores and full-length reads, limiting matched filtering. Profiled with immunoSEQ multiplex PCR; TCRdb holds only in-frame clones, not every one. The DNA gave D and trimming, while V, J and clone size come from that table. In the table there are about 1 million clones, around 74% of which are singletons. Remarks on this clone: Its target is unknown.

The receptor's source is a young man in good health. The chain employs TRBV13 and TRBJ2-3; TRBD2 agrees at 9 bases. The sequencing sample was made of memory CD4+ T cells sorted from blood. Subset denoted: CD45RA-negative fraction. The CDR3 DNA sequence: TGTGCCAGCAGCTGGACTAGCGAGAGAGGGACAGATACGCAGTATTTT. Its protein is CASSWTSERGTDTQYF.